A single sample gave rise to the 18 T cell receptor beta chains below, sequenced in a study of cytomegalovirus exposure and HLA in healthy donors. The protocol was immunoSEQ multiplex PCR, while the TCRdb copy is restricted to in-frame clones and leaves out a portion. The table includes roughly 56,000 clones, roughly nine tenths detected once. Sequenced input: PBMCs. The receptors were gathered from a young woman in good health and CMV-seronegative.

J is TRBJ2-7 and V is TRBV2; D possibly corresponds to TRBD2 (6 bases). CDR1 SNHLY and CDR2 FYNNEI come from the germline V gene. V was pared by 3 bases and J by 0 bases, with 21 bases between. This CDR3 is 18 amino acids long. CDR3 sequence: CASSDFRGVGVISYEQYF. As DNA, the CDR3 is TGTGCCAGCAGTGATTTTCGCGGGGTTGGGGTGATCTCCTACGAGCAGTACTTC.

This sequence joins TRBV14 and TRBJ1-1; possibly TRBD1 for D (6 bases). Germline lookup yields CDR1 SGHDN and CDR2 FVKESK. The V and J ends lost 1 base and 0 bases respectively, with 18 bases between them. The CDR3 has 18 residues. The CDR3 DNA is TGTGCCAGCAGCCAAGTTAAGTCGGGGGGCGCGTTGAACACTGAAGCTTTCTTT. This translates into CASSQVKSGGALNTEAFF.

The chain has TRBV27 and TRBJ1-2, with a weak D call TRBD1 (5 bases). Germline lookup yields CDR1 MNHEY and CDR2 SMNVEV (reference sequence). Trimming removed 5 bases from V and 6 bases from J, with 22 bases in between. CDR3 length: 16 amino acids. CDR3 DNA sequence: TGTGCCAGCAGTCCTTCATGGGGGGTTTCAGATCATGGCTACACCTTC. Amino acid sequence: CASSPSWGVSDHGYTF.

The chain links TRBV30 to TRBJ1-2, with 7 positions matching TRBD1. The trim removed 2 bases at V and 1 base at J, leaving 7 bases unmatched. The CDR3 extends over 15 amino acids. The germline V gene encodes CDR1 GTSNPN and CDR2 SVGIG (reference sequence). The CDR3 loop reads CAWSRPGQSNYGYTF. Written as DNA, the CDR3 is TGTGCCTGGAGTCGACCGGGACAGAGTAACTATGGCTACACCTTC.

The chain is built from TRBV5-1 and TRBJ2-1, with 8 bases matching TRBD2. From germline, CDR1 is SGHRS and CDR2 YFSETQ. There are 24 residues in the CDR3. V lost 0 bases, J lost 2 bases, and 28 bases stayed unmatched. The CDR3: CASSLVGFKVGGMSGREAYNEQFF. CDR3 in DNA: TGCGCCAGCAGCTTGGTAGGTTTTAAGGTAGGAGGTATGAGCGGGAGAGAGGCCTACAATGAGCAGTTCTTC.

A single count supports this clone. The V and J genes are TRBV11-3 and TRBJ2-3, with 12 bases identical to TRBD2. This CDR3 spans 20 amino acids. Germline loops: CDR1 SGHNT, CDR2 YENEEA. The V and J ends lost 0 bases and 1 base, in that order; junction bases with no gene match: 11. The CDR3 region is CASSLDHGLAGGPGTDTQYF. CDR3 nucleotides: TGTGCCAGCAGCTTAGATCATGGGCTAGCGGGGGGGCCCGGCACAGATACGCAGTATTTT.

The chain is built from TRBV19 and TRBJ2-7; D unresolved. With 5 bases removed from V and 1 base from J, the gap between germline ends came to 9 bases. The V gene's germline CDR1 is LNHDA and CDR2 SQIVND (reference sequence). This CDR3 has 13 residues. The CDR3 nucleotides are TGTGCCAGTAGTTTTGGCATTTCCTACGAGCAGTACTTC. Encoded protein: CASSFGISYEQYF.

CDR3 coding DNA: TGTGCCTGGGCAACAGGGTTCACCGGGGAGCTGTTTTTT. Its protein product is CAWATGFTGELFF. The chain carries TRBV30 and TRBJ2-2, with a possible D match to TRBD1 (6 bases). Germline CDR1 GTSNPN, CDR2 SVGIG (reference sequence). The CDR3 covers 13 residues. The germline V and J ends were trimmed by 5 bases and 4 bases, with 11 bases remaining between them.

The V gene is TRBV10-3, the J gene TRBJ2-1, with 9 nucleotides matching TRBD1. Unmatched junction bases numbered 2, after V lost 10 bases and J lost 7 bases. Germline V CDR1 and CDR2: ENHRY, SYGVKD. The CDR3 length is 11 residues. The CDR3 protein is CANGQGNEQFF. The CDR3 bases are TGTGCCAACGGACAGGGGAATGAGCAGTTCTTC.

This clone is a singleton in its sample. V is TRBV7-2 and J is TRBJ1-3; 10 bases agree with TRBD1. The J segment lost 9 bases and the V segment lost 1 base, leaving 3 bases of the junction unmatched. Germline lookup yields CDR1 SGHTA and CDR2 FQGNSA. There are 14 residues in the CDR3. The CDR3 region is CASSLDGTGVTIYF. The CDR3 nucleotides read TGTGCCAGCAGCTTAGACGGGACAGGGGTCACCATATATTTT.

The rearrangement links TRBV30 to TRBJ1-6; D might be TRBD1 (5 bases). From germline, CDR1 is GTSNPN and CDR2 SVGIG (reference sequence). The CDR3 consists of 13 residues. Trimming stripped 4 bases from V and 8 bases from J, with 12 bases between. In DNA, the CDR3 is TGTGCCTGGAATAGGGCCAGGGATTCACCCCTCCACTTT. It encodes CAWNRARDSPLHF.

The table lists this clone with a few counts. The chain is built from TRBV7-2 and TRBJ1-1; 10 nucleotides agree with TRBD1. CDR1 and CDR2 (germline): SGHTA, FQGNSA. The CDR3 contains 14 residues. After removal of 7 bases from V and 5 bases from J, the junction contained 7 bases not matched to a gene. The DNA for the CDR3 is TGTGCCAGCACCTTCATGGGACAGGGGACTGAAGCTTTCTTT. This gives the protein CASTFMGQGTEAFF.

This clone was observed once. V usage is TRBV5-1 and J usage is TRBJ1-4; D may be TRBD1 (6 bases). Germline loops: CDR1 SGHRS, CDR2 YFSETQ. The ends were cut back, 4 bases at V and 0 bases at J, with 16 bases in the middle. The CDR3 sequence is 17 residues long. Here the CDR3 reads CASSATGQFATNEKLFF. The CDR3 DNA sequence: TGCGCCAGCAGCGCAACGGGACAATTTGCAACTAATGAAAAACTGTTTTTT. Full variable domain (missing parts from reference TRBV5-1 and TRBJ1-4): KAGVTQTPRYLIKTRGQQVTLSCSPISGHRSVSWYQQTPGQGLQFLFEYFSETQRNKGNFPGRFSGRQFSNSRSEMNVSTLELGDSALYLCASSATGQFATNEKLFFGSGTQLSVL.

The chain recombines TRBV5-1 with TRBJ1-6; 9 nucleotides align to TRBD1. V lost 5 bases to trimming and J lost 9 bases; unmatched junction nucleotides: 12. This CDR3 spans 16 amino acids. In germline, CDR1 is SGHRS, CDR2 YFSETQ. In DNA, the CDR3 is TGCGCCAGCAGGGGCACAGGGGGCGACTTGTCTTCACCCCTCCACTTT. Translating gives CASRGTGGDLSSPLHF.

The chain has TRBV13 and TRBJ2-7; possibly TRBD1 for D (5 bases). V was shortened by 3 bases and J by 4 bases, with 13 bases between the two germline ends. Germline V gene data show CDR1 as PRHDT and CDR2 as FYEKMQ (reference sequence). CDR3 length: 14 residues. CDR3 DNA sequence: TGTGCCAGCAGCTTGCAGGGTTCTCTGTACGAGCAGTACTTC. Protein sequence: CASSLQGSLYEQYF.

The V gene is TRBV9, the J gene TRBJ1-2, with 7 bases lining up with TRBD1. Germline V gene lookup returns CDR1 SGDLS and CDR2 YYNGEE. CDR3 length: 15 amino acids. V gave up 3 bases and J gave up 3 bases; unmatched junction bases: 8. The CDR3 DNA is TGTGCCAGCAGCGAAGACCTGGGACAGCACTATGGCTACACCTTC. Protein product: CASSEDLGQHYGYTF.

This clone was counted once. J is TRBJ1-2 and V is TRBV28, with 7 positions matching TRBD1. CDR3 length: 12 residues. Germline CDR1 MDHEN, CDR2 SYDVKM. With V trimmed by 6 bases and J by 6 bases, 4 bases remained unmatched. The CDR3 loop reads CASSGTEHGYTF. The CDR3 bases are TGTGCCAGCAGCGGGACAGAACATGGCTACACCTTC.

The chain recombines TRBV7-6 with TRBJ1-4; possible D gene TRBD1, 5 bases. The CDR3 length is 16 residues. Deletions cut 5 bases from V and 3 bases from J, with 16 bases between. Germline assignment: CDR1 SGHVS and CDR2 FNYEAQ. CDR3 DNA: TGTGCCAGCAGCCCCCGGGAGGGGCTGGCTAATGAAAAACTGTTTTTT. It specifies CASSPREGLANEKLFF.